This is a list of T cell receptor beta chains from one sample in a study of metastatic and nonmetastatic thyroid tumors. TCRdb used MiXCR to call clones anew from the PCR reads. Of tens of thousands of clones in the sample, about 17% were seen once. Specimen: blood. Receptors were obtained from a male donor with papillary thyroid cancer or a benign thyroid nodule (not recorded which). Some clones in this sample may be carry-over from other donors' samples. CDR3s include the opening cysteine and the closing phenylalanine or tryptophan. Each record gives: J gene, V gene, D gene, clone size, CDR3 protein, CDR3 DNA. D genes are given only for firm matches. Rows may omit the clone size; those that give it use once, few, many or a size class.

J: TRBJ1-6; V: TRBV5-5; D: NA; size: many; CDR3: CASSFGGYSPLHF; DNA: TGTGCCAGCAGCTTCGGAGGGTATTCACCCCTCCACTTT
J: TRBJ2-4; V: TRBV7-9; D: NA; size: many; CDR3: CASSYSSSKRENIQYF; DNA: TGTGCCAGCAGCTATTCTAGTTCCAAAAGGGAAAACATTCAGTACTTC
J: TRBJ2-6; V: TRBV11-2; D: NA; size: many; CDR3: CASSSVQGYGANVLTF; DNA: TGTGCCAGCAGCTCAGTACAGGGCTATGGGGCCAACGTCCTGACTTTC
J: TRBJ2-5; V: TRBV18; D: NA; size: many; CDR3: CASSPSLQETQYF; DNA: TGTGCCAGCTCACCCTCATTACAAGAGACCCAGTACTTC
J: TRBJ2-1; V: TRBV27; D: TRBD2; size: many; CDR3: CASSPGLAGGDEQFF; DNA: TGTGCCAGCAGTCCCGGACTAGCGGGAGGAGATGAGCAGTTCTTC
J: TRBJ1-2; V: TRBV19; D: NA; size: many; CDR3: CASSIGWGSDYGYTF; DNA: TGTGCCAGTAGTATTGGATGGGGCAGTGACTATGGCTACACCTTC
J: TRBJ2-2; V: TRBV5-4; D: TRBD1; size: many; CDR3: CASSTRTGKINGELFF; DNA: TGTGCCAGCAGCACTCGGACAGGGAAAATCAACGGGGAGCTGTTTTTT
J: TRBJ2-1; V: TRBV27; D: NA; size: few; CDR3: CASLAQVNEQFF; DNA: TGTGCCAGCTTAGCGCAAGTCAATGAGCAGTTCTTC
J: TRBJ2-1; V: TRBV6-2/TRBV6-3; D: TRBD2; size: few; CDR3: CASSYGLAAADEQLF; DNA: TGTGCCAGCAGTTACGGCCTAGCGGCAGCGGATGAGCAGCTCTTC
J: TRBJ2-3; V: TRBV20-1; D: NA; size: many; CDR3: CSARVPRSLGRIGVTQYF; DNA: TGCAGTGCTAGAGTTCCACGATCGCTAGGGCGAATAGGAGTTACGCAGTATTTT
J: TRBJ2-3; V: TRBV29-1; D: NA; size: NA; CDR3: CSVEGASFPRTDTQYF; DNA: TGCAGCGTTGAAGGGGCCAGTTTCCCGCGCACAGATACGCAGTATTTT
J: TRBJ2-4; V: TRBV7-2; D: NA; size: many; CDR3: CASSTTGTGKNIQYF; DNA: TGTGCCAGCAGCACAACCGGGACGGGCAAAAACATTCAGTACTTC
J: TRBJ2-1; V: TRBV12-3/TRBV12-4; D: NA; size: many; CDR3: CASTGGGYNEQFF; DNA: TGTGCCAGCACCGGGGGCGGTTACAATGAGCAGTTCTTC
J: TRBJ2-1; V: TRBV3-1; D: NA; size: many; CDR3: CASSHTGPNGNEQFF; DNA: TGTGCCAGCAGCCACACAGGGCCTAACGGTAATGAGCAGTTCTTC
J: TRBJ1-2; V: TRBV27; D: NA; size: many; CDR3: CASSFTAGRGYTF; DNA: TGTGCCAGCAGTTTCACGGCAGGGCGGGGCTACACCTTC
J: TRBJ2-5; V: TRBV9; D: NA; size: few; CDR3: CASSVEGWGETQYF; DNA: TGTGCCAGCAGCGTAGAGGGCTGGGGGGAGACCCAGTACTTC
J: TRBJ2-3; V: TRBV20-1; D: TRBD1; size: many; CDR3: CSASTGTAHTDTQYF; DNA: TGCAGTGCTAGTACCGGGACAGCCCACACAGATACGCAGTATTTT